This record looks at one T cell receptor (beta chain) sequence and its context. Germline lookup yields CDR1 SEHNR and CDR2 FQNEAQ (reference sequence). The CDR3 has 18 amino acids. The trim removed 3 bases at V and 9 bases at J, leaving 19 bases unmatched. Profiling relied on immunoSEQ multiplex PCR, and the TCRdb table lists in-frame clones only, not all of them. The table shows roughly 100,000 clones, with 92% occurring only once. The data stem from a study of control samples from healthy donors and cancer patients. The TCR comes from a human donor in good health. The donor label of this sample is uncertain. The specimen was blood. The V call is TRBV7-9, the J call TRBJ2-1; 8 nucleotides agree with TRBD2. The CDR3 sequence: CASSLWGGGPQGEFEQFF. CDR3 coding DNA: TGTGCCAGCAGCTTGTGGGGCGGGGGGCCTCAAGGGGAATTTGAGCAGTTCTTC.